The 30 T cell receptor beta chains below all came from one sample that was sequenced in a study of blood T cell repertoires in COVID-19. Clones were sequenced by immunoSEQ multiplex PCR, and TCRdb holds only the in-frame ones, with some missing. The data show roughly 93,000 clones, with 80% to 90% seen just once and around 8.6% held by the top ten. Source material: peripheral blood. These receptor sequences come from a man aged 45-65 years with acute or convalescent COVID-19.

The gene calls are TRBV29-1 and TRBJ1-2; 7 bases fit TRBD1. The junction had 7 bases not matched to a gene; V was cut back by 5 bases and J by 4 bases. Germline V gives CDR1 SQVTM, CDR2 ANQGSEA. The CDR3 is made up of 13 amino acids. CDR3 protein: CSVYDRATYGYTF. CDR3 sequence (DNA): TGCAGCGTTTACGACAGGGCGACCTATGGCTACACCTTC.

The chain employs TRBV7-8 and TRBJ2-2; perhaps TRBD2 as D (6 bases). The V gene lost 5 bases and the J gene lost 1 base, with 11 bases spanning the gap. CDR3 length equals 15 residues. Germline lookup yields CDR1 SGHVS and CDR2 FQNEAQ. CDR3 region: CASSQDGRNTGELFF. The CDR3 coding sequence is TGTGCCAGCAGCCAAGACGGGAGGAACACCGGGGAGCTGTTTTTT.

This sequence joins TRBV7-3 and TRBJ2-1, with 9 bases identical to TRBD2. Per the germline V gene, CDR1 is SGHTA and CDR2 is FQGTGA. J lost 6 bases, V lost 5 bases, and 17 bases had no gene match. The CDR3 spans 18 residues. CDR3 DNA sequence: TGTGCCAGCAGCCCCCTCGTTGGGGCGGGGGGGCCAGGCAATGAGCAGTTCTTC. Encoded protein: CASSPLVGAGGPGNEQFF.

This clone was seen only once. In nucleotides, the CDR3 is TGCGCCAGCAGCTCCGGAGGAGGAGGGACAGGGGGCTTTAAGGAGACCCAGTACTTC. This translates into CASSSGGGGTGGFKETQYF. The chain uses TRBV5-1 and TRBJ2-5, with TRBD1 matching over 12 bases. This CDR3 comprises 19 residues. V shed 3 bases and J 5 bases; nucleotides not matched to a gene: 17. Per the germline V gene, CDR1 is SGHRS and CDR2 is YFSETQ.

V and J are TRBV10-3 and TRBJ1-3; D is perhaps TRBD1 (5 bases). The V end was cut by 0 bases, the J end by 4 bases, with 13 bases between. Germline loops: CDR1 ENHRY, CDR2 SYGVKD. The CDR3 consists of 16 residues. CDR3 sequence (DNA): TGTGCCATCAGTGAGTCCCAACCAGGGTACGGAAACACCATATATTTT. Protein: CAISESQPGYGNTIYF.

This rearrangement joins TRBV6-5 to TRBJ2-5, with TRBD2 matching 8 bases. J lost 9 bases, V lost 5 bases, and 5 bases had no gene match. CDR3 length equals 12 residues. Germline CDR1 and CDR2: MNHEY and SVGAGI. CDR3 protein: CASSTGGRAQYF. The CDR3, as DNA: TGTGCCAGCAGTACGGGGGGGCGGGCCCAGTACTTC.

This rearrangement joins TRBV6-5 to TRBJ2-5, with TRBD2 identical over 8 bases. This CDR3 region has 15 residues. The junction had 12 bases not matched to a gene; V was cut back by 6 bases and J by 6 bases. The germline V gene has CDR1 MNHEY and CDR2 SVGAGI. As DNA, the CDR3 is TGTGCCAGCAGATCCACTATCGGGGGGGCGCAGACCCAGTACTTC. Its protein product is CASRSTIGGAQTQYF.

This chain joins TRBV5-6 and TRBJ2-2; maybe TRBD1 (5 bases). The V gene's germline CDR1 is SGHDT and CDR2 YYEEEE. The V and J ends lost 0 bases and 9 bases respectively, with 15 bases between them. The length of the CDR3 is 15 residues. CDR3 DNA: TGTGCCAGCAGCTTGGGGGGAACAGGCCCCTGGGAGCTGTTTTTT. Amino acid sequence: CASSLGGTGPWELFF.

The rearrangement joins TRBV29-1 to TRBJ2-3, with 9 bases fitting TRBD2. V lost 8 bases, J lost 2 bases, and 8 bases stayed unmatched. Germline V gene data show CDR1 as SQVTM and CDR2 as ANQGSEA. This CDR3 is built from 14 residues. In DNA, the CDR3 is TGCAGCTTTGCGGCGGGGGGGCTCACAGATACGCAGTATTTT. Encoded protein: CSFAAGGLTDTQYF.

The rearrangement uses TRBV27 and TRBJ1-1, with D perhaps matching TRBD1 (5 bases). Trimming shortened V by 5 bases and J by 0 bases, and 13 bases separated the two germline ends. Per germline, CDR1 MNHEY and CDR2 SMNVEV (reference sequence). The CDR3 sequence is 15 residues long. The chain's CDR3 is CASSGLGHLNTEAFF. CDR3 DNA sequence: TGTGCCAGCAGTGGGCTAGGACACTTGAACACTGAAGCTTTCTTT.

The gene calls are TRBV5-1 and TRBJ1-4; D is uncertain. CDR1 is SGHRS, CDR2 YFSETQ, per germline. The CDR3 totals 13 residues. The V end was cut by 4 bases, the J end by 4 bases, with 8 bases between. The CDR3 coding sequence is TGCGCCAGCAGCCCAGAACATAATGAAAAACTGTTTTTT. This sequence encodes CASSPEHNEKLFF.

This chain links TRBV19 with TRBJ1-2, with D possibly being TRBD1 (6 bases). Trimming cost V 1 base and J 6 bases, with 18 bases left between them. CDR3 size: 16 residues. Germline CDR1 and CDR2: LNHDA and SQIVND (reference sequence). The CDR3 coding sequence is TGTGCCAGTAGTATAGTCGGGACACCCTCTAAGGATGGCTACACCTTC. It codes for CASSIVGTPSKDGYTF.

The DNA for the CDR3 is TGTGCCTGGGGCGGGGGGAACACTGAAGCTTTCTTT. Protein product: CAWGGGNTEAFF. The gene calls are TRBV30 and TRBJ1-1; D possibly corresponds to TRBD1 (5 bases). V dropped 5 bases and J dropped 1 base, with 8 bases sitting between them. CDR1 is GTSNPN, CDR2 SVGIG, per germline (reference sequence). The CDR3 covers 12 residues.

The chain recombines TRBV19 with TRBJ1-1, with D uncertain. Trimming left V 5 bases short and J 0 bases short, with 10 bases between. The CDR3 is 14 amino acids. The germline V gene encodes CDR1 LNHDA and CDR2 SQIVND (reference sequence). The CDR3 region is CASSLQTMNTEAFF. The DNA for the CDR3 is TGTGCCAGTAGTTTACAGACAATGAACACTGAAGCTTTCTTT.

The CDR3 DNA sequence: TGCAGCGTTTCGAACGTTGGGGAGCCCCTCCACTTT. Its protein product is CSVSNVGEPLHF. The rearrangement joins TRBV29-1 to TRBJ1-6; D uncertain. Germline-derived CDR1 and CDR2 are SQVTM and ANQGSEA. Trimming pared 5 bases from V and 13 bases from J, leaving 15 bases between. There are 12 residues in the CDR3.

This clone was recorded once. The chain combines TRBV6-5 with TRBJ1-1, with TRBD1 identical over 7 bases. Germline-derived CDR1 and CDR2 are MNHEY and SVGAGI. CDR3 length: 13 residues. The junction had 12 bases not matched to a gene; V was cut back by 6 bases and J by 11 bases. This CDR3 reads CASRMTGSSLAFF. The CDR3 DNA reads as TGTGCCAGCAGAATGACAGGGAGTAGTTTGGCTTTCTTT.

V and J are TRBV15 and TRBJ2-1; D is ambiguous. Germline CDR1 is LNHNV and CDR2 is YYDKDF (reference sequence). This CDR3 is built from 12 residues. V lost 2 bases and J lost 10, with 9 bases in between. In DNA, the CDR3 is TGTGCCACCAGCAGACTAGGCGGAGAGCAGTTCTTC. Translating it yields CATSRLGGEQFF.

The rearrangement uses TRBV5-6 and TRBJ1-1; D may be TRBD1 (6 bases). This CDR3 is built from 14 residues. Germline CDR1 and CDR2: SGHDT and YYEEEE. Trimming removed 0 bases at V and 4 bases at J, with 10 bases between. CDR3 amino acids: CASSLGQGTTEAFF. The CDR3 nucleotides read TGTGCCAGCAGCTTGGGGCAGGGGACCACTGAAGCTTTCTTT.

This chain joins TRBV30 and TRBJ1-1; tentatively, D is TRBD1 (6 bases). This CDR3 has 14 amino acids. The germline V and J ends were trimmed by 3 bases and 1 base, with 12 bases remaining between them. The germline V gene has CDR1 GTSNPN and CDR2 SVGIG (reference sequence). This CDR3 reads CAWSPDRRNTEAFF. The CDR3, as DNA: TGTGCCTGGAGCCCAGACAGGAGGAACACTGAAGCTTTCTTT.

V usage is TRBV14 and J usage is TRBJ2-1; TRBD2 aligns across 13 bases. Germline CDR1 and CDR2: SGHDN and FVKESK. CDR3 size: 15 residues. The V segment lost 1 base and the J segment 7 bases; nucleotides outside the gene matches: 1. The CDR3 loop reads CASSQVLAGGNEQFF. The CDR3 bases are TGTGCCAGCAGCCAAGTACTAGCGGGGGGGAATGAGCAGTTCTTC.

The rearrangement uses TRBV5-1 and TRBJ2-3; maybe TRBD1 (5 bases). Deletions cut 4 bases from V and 2 bases from J, with 14 bases between. CDR1 and CDR2 from the germline V gene are SGHRS and YFSETQ. The CDR3 spans 15 residues. CDR3 protein: CASSGLQTDTDTQYF. The CDR3 DNA sequence: TGCGCCAGCAGCGGTCTCCAGACAGACACAGATACGCAGTATTTT. The full variable domain, its missing parts supplied by reference TRBV5-1 and TRBJ2-3, is KAGVTQTPRYLIKTRGQQVTLSCSPISGHRSVSWYQQTPGQGLQFLFEYFSETQRNKGNFPGRFSGRQFSNSRSEMNVSTLELGDSALYLCASSGLQTDTDTQYFGPGTRLTVL.

The rearrangement joins TRBV7-2 to TRBJ1-6; D perhaps matches TRBD1 (5 bases). The CDR3 loop spans 17 amino acids. Trimming shortened V by 3 bases and J by 2 bases, and 14 bases separated the two germline ends. Germline V gene sequence: CDR1 SGHTA, CDR2 FQGNSA. The DNA of the CDR3 is TGTGCCAGCAGCTTGCGGGGGGAAGGGGCCTATAATTCACCCCTCCACTTT. Translation gives CASSLRGEGAYNSPLHF.

The chain carries TRBV7-9 and TRBJ1-5; 10 bases map to TRBD1. Germline lookup yields CDR1 SEHNR and CDR2 FQNEAQ (reference sequence). The CDR3 consists of 17 residues. V was pared by 5 bases and J by 2 bases, with 9 bases of the junction left unmatched. The CDR3 sequence is CASSRDRGVGRNQPQHF. Here the CDR3 DNA reads TGTGCCAGCAGCAGGGACAGGGGTGTGGGGCGCAATCAGCCCCAGCATTTT.

The V gene is TRBV4-2, the J gene TRBJ2-1, with 8 positions matching TRBD2. Germline loops: CDR1 LGHNA, CDR2 YNFKEQ. V dropped 0 bases and J dropped 0; count of bases not matched to a gene: 7. The length of the CDR3 is 18 residues. The chain's CDR3 is CASSQEAGGFSSYNEQFF. For the CDR3, the DNA is TGTGCCAGCAGCCAAGAGGCGGGGGGCTTTAGCTCCTACAATGAGCAGTTCTTC.

This chain uses TRBV28 with TRBJ2-2; unclear D gene. This CDR3 comprises 15 residues. Germline V gene sequence: CDR1 MDHEN, CDR2 SYDVKM. Trimming removed 5 bases from V and 3 bases from J, with 13 bases in between. Here the CDR3 DNA reads TGTGCCAGCAGTCGTCCTGAACAATACACCGGGGAGCTGTTTTTT. It codes for CASSRPEQYTGELFF. The full variable domain, with the rest looked up from reference TRBV28 and TRBJ2-2, is DVKVTQSSRYLVKRTGEKVFLECVQDMDHENMFWYRQDPGLGLRLIYFSYDVKMKEKGDIPEGYSVSREKKERFSLILESASTNQTSMYLCASSRPEQYTGELFFGEGSRLTVL.

This clone was recorded a few times. The V and J genes are TRBV11-2 and TRBJ1-1, with 7 bases matching TRBD1. This CDR3 contains 14 residues. Germline values: CDR1 SGHAT, CDR2 FQNNGV. The V segment lost 7 bases and the J segment 12 bases; nucleotides outside the gene matches: 17. The CDR3 DNA reads as TGTGCCAGCAACCCCGGACAGGCCGCGTCCGGGTCTTTCTTT. Translated, it gives CASNPGQAASGSFF. The whole variable domain, filled in from reference TRBV11-2 and TRBJ1-1, reads EAGVAQSPRYKIIEKRQSVAFWCNPISGHATLYWYQQILGQGPKLLIQFQNNGVVDDSQLPKDRFSAERLKGVDSTLKIQPAKLEDSAVYLCASNPGQAASGSFFGQGTRLTVV.

The chain carries TRBV19 and TRBJ1-1, with D tentatively TRBD1 (6 bases). The germline V gene encodes CDR1 LNHDA and CDR2 SQIVND (reference sequence). This CDR3 has 14 residues. V gave up 7 bases and J gave up 1 base, with 13 bases separating them. The CDR3 reads CASNKGEPNTEAFF. The CDR3 DNA follows: TGTGCCAGTAATAAGGGGGAACCGAACACTGAAGCTTTCTTT. The whole variable domain, remainder taken from reference TRBV19 and TRBJ1-1, is DGGITQSPKYLFRKEGQNVTLSCEQNLNHDAMYWYRQDPGQGLRLIYYSQIVNDFQKGDIAEGYSVSREKKESFPLTVTSAQKNPTAFYLCASNKGEPNTEAFFGQGTRLTVV.

The rearrangement joins TRBV6-4 to TRBJ1-2; D not certain. CDR1 is MRHNA, CDR2 SNTAGT, per germline. This CDR3 is built from 13 residues. The ends were cut back, 0 bases at V and 2 bases at J, with 4 bases in the middle. The CDR3: CASSDSRNYGYTF. The CDR3 DNA is TGTGCCAGCAGTGACTCACGGAACTATGGCTACACCTTC.

This clone came up once. This chain uses TRBV30 with TRBJ1-5; weak D call: TRBD1 (6 bases). The CDR3 loop spans 13 amino acids. Germline-derived CDR1 and CDR2 are GTSNPN and SVGIG (reference sequence). V dropped 0 bases and J dropped 6 bases, with 9 bases sitting between them. The CDR3 reads CAWSVQGSQPQHF. The CDR3 DNA reads as TGTGCCTGGAGTGTACAGGGTTCTCAGCCCCAGCATTTT.

The chain combines TRBV19 with TRBJ1-5; maybe TRBD1 (5 bases). The CDR3 covers 13 residues. CDR1 is LNHDA, CDR2 SQIVND, per germline (reference sequence). V was cut by 6 bases and J by 4 bases, with 10 bases left in between. CDR3 coding DNA: TGTGCCAGTAGAAGACAGCGTAATCAGCCCCAGCATTTT. This gives the protein CASRRQRNQPQHF.